Listed below are T cell receptor beta chains from one sample, sequenced in a study of blood T cell repertoires in COVID-19. This table comes from immunoSEQ multiplex PCR, and its TCRdb copy is limited to in-frame clones, with some not included. In the table there are under 200,000 clones, roughly 86% of which are singletons. Specimen: peripheral blood. The receptors come from a man aged 35-49 years who had recovered from COVID-19. CDR3s include the opening cysteine and the closing phenylalanine or tryptophan. A D gene is named only where the DNA matches it firmly. The listing skips clone size in some rows; elsewhere it reads once, few, many or a size class.

J,D,V,size,DNA,CDR3
TRBJ1-2,TRBD1,TRBV5-4,-,TGTGCCAGCAGCGCTAGACAGGGGGTATTCTATGGCTACACCTTC,CASSARQGVFYGYTF
TRBJ2-2,-,TRBV27,-,TGTGCCAGCAGCCGCCTTGCGGGCCCCGGGGAGCTGTTTTTT,CASSRLAGPGELFF
TRBJ2-5,-,TRBV6-4,-,TGTGCCAGCAGAGCCCGGGACTCCCAAGAGACCCAGTACTTC,CASRARDSQETQYF
TRBJ2-3,TRBD2,TRBV7-3,-,TGTGCCAGCAGCCCCGGGACTAGCGGCACAGATACGCAGTATTTT,CASSPGTSGTDTQYF
TRBJ2-1,TRBD2,TRBV18,-,TGTGCCAGCTCACCTACCGGGACTAGCGGGAAAAGCAATGAGCAGTTCTTC,CASSPTGTSGKSNEQFF
TRBJ1-2,-,TRBV14,-,TGTGCCAGCAGCCAAGTGAGGGCTAACTATGGCTACACCTTC,CASSQVRANYGYTF
TRBJ1-5,-,TRBV2,few,TGTGCCAGCCAAGGAGACGGGAATCAGCCCCAGCATTTT,CASQGDGNQPQHF
TRBJ2-7,TRBD2,TRBV7-2,-,TGTGCCAGCAGCTTACGGGGGGTGGAGCAGTACTTC,CASSLRGVEQYF
TRBJ2-1,-,TRBV5-1,-,TGCGCCAGCAGCGGTAGCAGCTCCTACAATGAGCAGTTCTTC,CASSGSSSYNEQFF
TRBJ2-6,TRBD1,TRBV7-2,-,TGTGCCAGCAGCTCATCGGGACAGCCCTACTCTGGGGCCAACGTCCTGACTTTC,CASSSSGQPYSGANVLTF
TRBJ1-1,TRBD1,TRBV6-5,-,TGTGCCAGCAACAGACAGGGTGGCGTCGCTGAAGCTTTCTTT,CASNRQGGVAEAFF
TRBJ1-6,-,TRBV6-1,few,TGTGCCAGCAGTGAATCACAGGGATCCTCACCCCTCCACTTT,CASSESQGSSPLHF
TRBJ1-5,-,TRBV7-8,-,TGTGCCAGCAGCCTCAGGACATCTAGCAATCAGCCCCAGCATTTT,CASSLRTSSNQPQHF
TRBJ1-1,-,TRBV27,-,TGTGCCAGCAGTCTGGACAGAACCCATGAAGCTTTCTTT,CASSLDRTHEAFF
TRBJ2-1,TRBD1,TRBV11-2,few,TGTGCCAGCACCGACCGGACAGGAAGAACTTACAATGAGCAGTTCTTC,CASTDRTGRTYNEQFF
TRBJ1-5,TRBD1,TRBV9,-,TGTGCCAGCAGCGTCCAGGGGGAAGGTCAGCCCCAGCATTTT,CASSVQGEGQPQHF
TRBJ2-5,-,TRBV12-3/TRBV12-4,-,TGTGCCAGCACCCCCGGACTAAGAGAGACCCAGTACTTC,CASTPGLRETQYF
TRBJ2-2,TRBD1,TRBV27,once,TGTGCCAGCTCCCGGACAGGGGTGAACACCGGGGAGCTGTTTTTT,CASSRTGVNTGELFF
TRBJ1-4,-,TRBV3-1/TRBV3-2,-,TGTGCCAGCAGCCAAGAGCCGGGAGGAGCGCTGTTTTTT,CASSQEPGGALFF
TRBJ2-7,-,TRBV27,-,TGTGCCAGCAGTTTACGCCCAATTAGCTCCTACGAGCAGTACTTC,CASSLRPISSYEQYF
TRBJ1-1,-,TRBV19,few,TGTGCCAGTGCCGACTCCCTGAACACTGAAGCTTTCTTT,CASADSLNTEAFF
TRBJ2-3,-,TRBV6-5,-,TGTGCCAGCAGGGCCCTAGATACGCAGTATTTT,CASRALDTQYF
TRBJ1-2,-,TRBV3-1/TRBV3-2,once,TGTGCCAGCAGCCACACTAACTATGGCTACACCTTC,CASSHTNYGYTF
TRBJ2-7,TRBD1,TRBV7-3,-,TGTGCCAGCAGCTTAGGGACAGAGTACTACGAGCAGTACTTC,CASSLGTEYYEQYF
TRBJ1-3,-,TRBV6-6,-,TGTGCCAGCAGTTACGGCACAAACACCATATATTTT,CASSYGTNTIYF
TRBJ2-7,-,TRBV18,-,TGTGCCAGCTCACCAGGCAACTCCTACGAGCAGTACTTC,CASSPGNSYEQYF
TRBJ2-1,TRBD2,TRBV6-4,many,TGTGCCAGCAGTTTAGCGGGAAGGGTGGATGAGCAGTTCTTC,CASSLAGRVDEQFF
TRBJ2-2,TRBD2,TRBV9,-,TGTGCCAGCAGCGATTCGGGACTACCCACCGGGGAGCTGTTTTTT,CASSDSGLPTGELFF
TRBJ1-1,-,TRBV7-2,-,TGTGCCAGCAGCTTATGGGCGAACACTGAAGCTTTCTTT,CASSLWANTEAFF
TRBJ2-1,-,TRBV4-3,-,TGCGCCAGCAGCCAAGATACAGAGATATACAATGAGCAGTTCTTC,CASSQDTEIYNEQFF
TRBJ2-5,TRBD1,TRBV19,-,TGTGCCAGTAGTGCGGACAGGGTTCAAGAGACCCAGTACTTC,CASSADRVQETQYF
TRBJ2-3,-,TRBV29-1,-,TGCAGCGTTGATACCAGGGAGGCCGATACGCAGTATTTT,CSVDTREADTQYF
TRBJ1-6,-,TRBV9,-,TGTGCCAGCAGCCCCCGGAGACAGGATAATTCACCCCTCCACTTT,CASSPRRQDNSPLHF
TRBJ1-1,TRBD1,TRBV10-3,-,TGTGCCATCAGTCCGGGACAGGGGATTGAAGCTTTCTTT,CAISPGQGIEAFF